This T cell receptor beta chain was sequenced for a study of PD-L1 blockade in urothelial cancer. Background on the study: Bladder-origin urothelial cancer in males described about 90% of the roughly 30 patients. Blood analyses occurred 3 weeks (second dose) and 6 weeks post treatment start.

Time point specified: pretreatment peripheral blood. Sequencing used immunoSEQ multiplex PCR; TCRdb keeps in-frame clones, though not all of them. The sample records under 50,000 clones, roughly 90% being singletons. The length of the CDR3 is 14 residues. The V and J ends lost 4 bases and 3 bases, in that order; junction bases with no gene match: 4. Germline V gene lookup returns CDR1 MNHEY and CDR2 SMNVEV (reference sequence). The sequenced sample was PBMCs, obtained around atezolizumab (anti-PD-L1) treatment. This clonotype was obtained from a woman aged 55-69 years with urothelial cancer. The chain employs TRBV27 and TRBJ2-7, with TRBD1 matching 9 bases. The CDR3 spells CASSSPGQGYEQYF. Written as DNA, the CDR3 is TGTGCCAGCAGTTCTCCGGGACAGGGCTACGAGCAGTACTTC.